The 29 T cell receptor beta chains in this list originate from one sample, sequenced in a study of beta chain features in type 1 diabetes. No antigen has been identified for these receptors. Study-wide results and caveats: Type 1 diabetes patients showed a moderate but significant shortening of TCRB CDR3s in all four CD4+ subsets.

Expressed TCRB transcripts were sequenced, since all the RNA that had been isolated was reverse transcribed. Measured with immunoSEQ multiplex PCR; TCRdb has only the in-frame clones, and not every one. The sample lists 640,000 or so clones, roughly 12% occurring once. The specimen was naive CD4+ T cells from blood. These receptors were collected from a man younger than 30 with type 1 diabetes.

The chain is built from TRBV5-4 and TRBJ1-1; 8 bases agree with TRBD1. There are 15 residues in the CDR3. The trim removed 0 bases at V and 0 bases at J, leaving 1 base unmatched. Germline CDR1 reads SGHNT; CDR2 reads YYREEE (reference sequence). The DNA of the CDR3 is TGTGCCAGCAGCTTGGTGGACAGGGTGAACACTGAAGCTTTCTTT. The encoded protein is CASSLVDRVNTEAFF.

This clone was counted between two and nine times. The rearrangement links TRBV29-1 to TRBJ2-3, with a weak D call TRBD1 (7 bases). The V gene lost 7 bases and the J gene lost 1 base, with 15 bases spanning the gap. The CDR3 covers 14 residues. Germline V gives CDR1 SQVTM, CDR2 ANQGSEA. The CDR3 sequence: CSAGGGQGTDTQYF. The DNA of the CDR3 is TGCAGCGCCGGGGGCGGACAGGGCACAGATACGCAGTATTTT.

The rearrangement joins TRBV5-6 to TRBJ1-2, with 7 positions matching TRBD1. V lost 5 bases and J lost 4; bases outside the gene matches: 5. The CDR3 length is 13 residues. Germline CDR1 and CDR2: SGHDT and YYEEEE. CDR3 nucleotides: TGTGCCAGCAGTACTGACAGGGCCTATGGCTACACCTTC. It specifies CASSTDRAYGYTF.

V and J are TRBV25-1 and TRBJ2-5, with 11 bases fitting TRBD1. The CDR3 totals 15 residues. Per germline, CDR1 MGHDK and CDR2 SYGVNS. V gave up 4 bases and J gave up 2 bases; unmatched junction bases: 3. The CDR3 sequence: CASSVRDRGQETQYF. In nucleotides, the CDR3 is TGTGCCAGCAGTGTCCGGGACAGGGGGCAAGAGACCCAGTACTTC.

This clone was detected a few times. The V call is TRBV4-1, the J call TRBJ1-1; the match to TRBD1 covers 10 bases. The CDR3 is 16 residues long. CDR1 is MGHRA, CDR2 YSYEKL, per germline. The J segment lost 0 bases and the V segment lost 4 bases, leaving 5 bases of the junction unmatched. The CDR3: CASSPSGTGVNTEAFF. For the CDR3, the DNA is TGCGCCAGCAGCCCCTCCGGGACAGGGGTGAACACTGAAGCTTTCTTT.

The chain has TRBV29-1 and TRBJ2-5, with D perhaps TRBD1 or TRBD2 (5 bases each). Germline assignment: CDR1 SQVTM and CDR2 ANQGSEA. The CDR3 has 14 amino acids. V lost 0 bases and J 2 bases, leaving 10 bases between the germline ends. In DNA, the CDR3 is TGCAGCGTTGAAGACACGGGGCTACAAGAGACCCAGTACTTC. It specifies CSVEDTGLQETQYF.

The rearrangement joins TRBV6-5 to TRBJ1-4; D is uncertain. From germline, CDR1 is MNHEY and CDR2 SVGAGI. This CDR3 region has 15 residues. V was trimmed by 5 bases and J by 1 base, leaving 11 bases between them. The CDR3 sequence is CASSTRGGTNEKLFF. The CDR3 nucleotides are TGTGCCAGCAGTACCCGGGGAGGAACTAATGAAAAACTGTTTTTT.

This clone was recorded a few times. The chain recombines TRBV4-2 with TRBJ1-1; TRBD1 is a possible D gene (6 bases). The CDR3 is 16 residues long. V lost 0 bases, J lost 1 base, and 12 bases lay in between. Germline V gives CDR1 LGHNA, CDR2 YNFKEQ. The DNA of the CDR3 is TGTGCCAGCAGCCAAGATATAGGGACACCGAACACTGAAGCTTTCTTT. This sequence encodes CASSQDIGTPNTEAFF.

This clone was seen a handful of times. This rearrangement joins TRBV29-1 to TRBJ2-2, with D perhaps matching TRBD1 (6 bases). The CDR3 loop spans 13 amino acids. Between the trimmed V and J ends, which lost 5 bases and 1 base, there was a span of 8 bases. The germline gives CDR1 SQVTM, CDR2 ANQGSEA. The CDR3 DNA follows: TGCAGCGTTCGGGGACAGAACACCGGGGAGCTGTTTTTT. Protein: CSVRGQNTGELFF.

This rearrangement joins TRBV5-4 to TRBJ2-1, with 7 bases lining up with TRBD1. V dropped 4 bases and J dropped 1; count of bases not matched to a gene: 2. The CDR3 runs 14 residues. From germline, CDR1 is SGHNT and CDR2 YYREEE (reference sequence). The CDR3 here is CASSRDSSYNEQFF. CDR3 DNA: TGTGCCAGCAGCAGGGACAGTTCCTACAATGAGCAGTTCTTC.

The rearrangement joins TRBV19 to TRBJ2-2; tentatively, D is TRBD1 (5 bases). Between the trimmed V and J ends, which lost 5 bases and 1 base, there was a span of 8 bases. In germline, CDR1 is LNHDA, CDR2 SQIVND (reference sequence). The CDR3 is 14 amino acids. This CDR3 is CASSGAVNTGELFF. The CDR3 DNA reads as TGTGCCAGTAGTGGGGCCGTGAACACCGGGGAGCTGTTTTTT.

This clone was detected a few times. The V gene is TRBV29-1, the J gene TRBJ1-2; weak D call: TRBD1 (5 bases). V was cut by 6 bases and J by 2 bases, with 31 bases left in between. Per germline, CDR1 SQVTM and CDR2 ANQGSEA. This CDR3 spans 19 amino acids. The CDR3 protein is CSVPADRQGTRFGNYGYTF. DNA of the CDR3: TGCAGCGTCCCGGCGGACCGGCAGGGCACCCGATTTGGGAACTATGGCTACACCTTC. The variable domain in full, completed from reference TRBV29-1 and TRBJ1-2, reads SAVISQKPSRDICQRGTSLTIQCQVDSQVTMMFWYRQQPGQSLTLIATANQGSEATYESGFVIDKFPISRPNLTFSTLTVSNMSPEDSSIYLCSVPADRQGTRFGNYGYTFGSGTRLTVV.

The V call is TRBV5-6, the J call TRBJ2-7, with 7 nucleotides matching TRBD1. This CDR3 has 14 amino acids. Per the germline V gene, CDR1 is SGHDT and CDR2 is YYEEEE. With 4 bases clipped from V and 1 base from J, the junction kept 5 bases outside the gene matches. Here the CDR3 DNA reads TGTGCCAGCAGCCGGACAGGTGAATCCTACGAGCAGTACTTC. Translation gives CASSRTGESYEQYF.

This chain uses TRBV5-1 with TRBJ2-5; a weak D match, TRBD2 (5 bases). CDR3 length: 16 residues. The V end lost 0 bases, the J end lost 2 bases, and 14 bases lay between the germline ends. In germline, CDR1 is SGHRS, CDR2 YFSETQ. The CDR3 nucleotides are TGCGCCAGCAGCTTGGAGGCGGGCTTCCAGCAAGAGACCCAGTACTTC. It yields the protein CASSLEAGFQQETQYF.

The chain recombines TRBV28 with TRBJ2-7; possible D gene TRBD1, 6 bases. The V and J ends lost 5 bases and 2 bases respectively, with 10 bases between them. Per the germline V gene, CDR1 is MDHEN and CDR2 is SYDVKM. The CDR3 has 13 amino acids. The CDR3 DNA reads TGTGCCAGCAGTGACGGACAGACCTACGAGCAGTACTTC. As protein: CASSDGQTYEQYF. The variable domain in full, with the rest retrieved from reference TRBV28 and TRBJ2-7, is DVKVTQSSRYLVKRTGEKVFLECVQDMDHENMFWYRQDPGLGLRLIYFSYDVKMKEKGDIPEGYSVSREKKERFSLILESASTNQTSMYLCASSDGQTYEQYFGPGTRLTVT.

The CDR3 reads CASSSGAGGTHGYTF. The CDR3, as DNA: TGTGCCAGCAGTTCAGGTGCAGGGGGGACCCATGGCTACACCTTC. The V gene is TRBV28, the J gene TRBJ1-2; TRBD1 aligns across 7 bases. The V segment lost 4 bases and the J segment 6 bases; nucleotides outside the gene matches: 11. CDR1 MDHEN and CDR2 SYDVKM come from the germline V gene. The CDR3 is made up of 15 amino acids.

This chain links TRBV4-2 with TRBJ2-1, with D maybe TRBD1 (6 bases). The CDR3 totals 13 residues. Germline CDR1 is LGHNA and CDR2 is YNFKEQ. V was trimmed by 3 bases and J by 6 bases, leaving 9 bases between them. The CDR3 region has the DNA TGTGCCAGCAGCCAGGAACAGGGCAATGAGCAGTTCTTC. Translating it yields CASSQEQGNEQFF.

The rearrangement joins TRBV4-1 to TRBJ1-3; D perhaps matches TRBD1 (5 bases). Germline-derived CDR1 and CDR2 are MGHRA and YSYEKL. Deletions cut 4 bases from V and 0 bases from J, with 13 bases between. CDR3 length: 16 residues. The CDR3 region has the DNA TGCGCCAGCAGCCGCACCGGGACTACCTCTGGAAACACCATATATTTT. The encoded protein is CASSRTGTTSGNTIYF.

The CDR3: CASSFNRADSPLHF. CDR3 nucleotide sequence: TGCGCCAGCAGCTTCAACAGGGCGGATTCACCCCTCCACTTT. The V gene is TRBV5-1, the J gene TRBJ1-6; a weak D match, TRBD1 (6 bases). V lost 2 bases and J 8 bases, leaving 11 bases between the germline ends. The germline gives CDR1 SGHRS, CDR2 YFSETQ. The CDR3 spans 14 residues.

The sample holds a few counts of this clone. The CDR3 is CASSPALGTYSYEQYF. The CDR3 DNA reads TGTGCCAGCAGTCCCGCTTTAGGGACCTATTCCTACGAGCAGTACTTC. The chain employs TRBV2 and TRBJ2-7; D possibly matches TRBD1 or TRBD2 (5 bases each). The CDR3 covers 16 residues. Trimming pared 5 bases from V and 1 base from J, leaving 18 bases between. The germline gives CDR1 SNHLY, CDR2 FYNNEI. Complete variable domain (other parts from reference TRBV2 and TRBJ2-7): EPEVTQTPSHQVTQMGQEVILRCVPISNHLYFYWYRQILGQKVEFLVSFYNNEISEKSEIFDDQFSVERPDGSNFTLKIRSTKLEDSAMYFCASSPALGTYSYEQYFGPGTRLTVT.

The rearrangement links TRBV5-4 to TRBJ2-3; D might be TRBD1 (6 bases). V gave up 8 bases and J gave up 4 bases, with 17 bases separating them. CDR3 length: 14 amino acids. Germline V CDR1 and CDR2: SGHNT, YYREEE (reference sequence). The CDR3 bases are TGTGCCAGGTCAAATCAGGGGTCGTCAGATACGCAGTATTTT. It specifies CARSNQGSSDTQYF.

This clone was seen only a few times. The gene calls are TRBV19 and TRBJ2-2; D is possibly TRBD1 or TRBD2 (5 bases each). The CDR3 has 15 residues. Germline assignment: CDR1 LNHDA and CDR2 SQIVND (reference sequence). Trimming removed 5 bases from V and 4 bases from J, with 14 bases in between. The CDR3 protein is CASSGQGGLTGELFF. The CDR3 DNA reads as TGTGCCAGTAGTGGGCAGGGCGGACTCACCGGGGAGCTGTTTTTT.

This clone has only a few counts. The CDR3 DNA reads TGTGCCAGCAGCTTAGGCCAGCCTTCACCCCTCCACTTT. Translation: CASSLGQPSPLHF. This chain links TRBV11-2 with TRBJ1-6; no definite D call. V was cut by 1 base and J by 9 bases, with 7 bases left in between. Germline loops: CDR1 SGHAT, CDR2 FQNNGV. This CDR3 has 13 residues.

The sample holds a few counts of this clone. The chain uses TRBV6-5 and TRBJ2-7; D is ambiguous. V gave up 7 bases and J gave up 2 bases, with 15 bases separating them. The germline CDR1 and CDR2 sequences are MNHEY and SVGAGI. There are 14 residues in the CDR3. The chain's CDR3 is CASKVGRIAYEQYF. The CDR3 bases are TGTGCCAGCAAGGTTGGAAGGATCGCCTACGAGCAGTACTTC.

This clone was seen a handful of times. J is TRBJ2-2 and V is TRBV12-5, with D unclear. The V end lost 2 bases, the J end lost 6 bases, and 4 bases lay between the germline ends. This CDR3 is 12 amino acids long. CDR1 LGHNT and CDR2 FRNRAP come from the germline V gene. Here the CDR3 DNA reads TGTGCTAGTGGTTTGAGAGCCGGGGAGCTGTTTTTT. It codes for CASGLRAGELFF.

The CDR3 loop reads CASSLGTPEIYGYTF. The CDR3 coding sequence is TGCGCCAGCAGTCTCGGGACACCGGAGATTTATGGCTACACCTTC. The rearrangement joins TRBV5-1 to TRBJ1-2, with TRBD1 as a possible D gene (6 bases). CDR1 is SGHRS, CDR2 YFSETQ, per germline. This CDR3 has 15 amino acids. Trimming removed 5 bases from V and 5 bases from J, with 19 bases in between.

This clone was picked up a small number of times. The chain carries TRBV6-5 and TRBJ2-2; 12 bases map to TRBD2. The CDR3 loop spans 15 amino acids. In germline, CDR1 is MNHEY, CDR2 SVGAGI. V dropped 5 bases and J dropped 4; count of bases not matched to a gene: 2. The CDR3 protein is CASSGLAGSTGELFF. The CDR3 bases are TGTGCCAGCAGTGGACTAGCGGGGAGCACCGGGGAGCTGTTTTTT.

This clone was counted a few times. The rearrangement uses TRBV10-2 and TRBJ2-2, with 8 bases identical to TRBD1. Germline CDR1 and CDR2: WSHSY and SAAADI. This CDR3 is 14 amino acids long. With V trimmed by 3 bases and J by 6 bases, 3 bases remained unmatched. As DNA, the CDR3 is TGCGCCAGCAGTGATGGGACAGGTGCCGGGGAGCTGTTTTTT. Residues: CASSDGTGAGELFF.

This clone was seen only a few times. The rearrangement joins TRBV11-2 to TRBJ2-2; 10 positions agree with TRBD2. In germline, CDR1 is SGHAT, CDR2 FQNNGV. J was trimmed by 1 base and V by 5 bases; bases with no gene match: 10. The CDR3 extends over 18 amino acids. The DNA for the CDR3 is TGTGCCAGCAGCCCTAGTAGAGGACTAGCGGTGAACACCGGGGAGCTGTTTTTT. Translating it yields CASSPSRGLAVNTGELFF.